This T cell receptor beta chain was retrieved from a study of CD8+ T cells in alopecia areata. As for this clone: Its antigen is unknown.

General observations from the study: While patients received tofacitinib, many expanded lesional clones remained present in scalp and blood.

Reverse transcription of extracted RNA yielded cDNA, which provided the sequencing template. Profiled with immunoSEQ multiplex PCR; TCRdb holds only in-frame clones, not every one. This sample yields about 210,000 clones, of which roughly 44% are seen a single time; about 2.6% belongs to the top ten. The sample's treatment: oral pan-JAK inhibitor, 5-10 mg twice daily. Unmatched junction bases numbered 10, after V lost 3 bases and J lost 4 bases. The CDR3 is 16 residues long. This clonotype was obtained from a human donor with alopecia areata. This chain connects TRBV23-1 to TRBJ2-5, with 8 bases fitting TRBD1. TRBV23-1 is an ORF for which the function is uncertain. Material: CD4+ T cells sorted from blood, obtained around week 37, from a patient treated with tofacitinib. The CDR3 bases are TGCGCCAGCAGTCAGGGGACAGGCAACGTCCGAGAGACCCAGTACTTC. Translation gives CASSQGTGNVRETQYF.